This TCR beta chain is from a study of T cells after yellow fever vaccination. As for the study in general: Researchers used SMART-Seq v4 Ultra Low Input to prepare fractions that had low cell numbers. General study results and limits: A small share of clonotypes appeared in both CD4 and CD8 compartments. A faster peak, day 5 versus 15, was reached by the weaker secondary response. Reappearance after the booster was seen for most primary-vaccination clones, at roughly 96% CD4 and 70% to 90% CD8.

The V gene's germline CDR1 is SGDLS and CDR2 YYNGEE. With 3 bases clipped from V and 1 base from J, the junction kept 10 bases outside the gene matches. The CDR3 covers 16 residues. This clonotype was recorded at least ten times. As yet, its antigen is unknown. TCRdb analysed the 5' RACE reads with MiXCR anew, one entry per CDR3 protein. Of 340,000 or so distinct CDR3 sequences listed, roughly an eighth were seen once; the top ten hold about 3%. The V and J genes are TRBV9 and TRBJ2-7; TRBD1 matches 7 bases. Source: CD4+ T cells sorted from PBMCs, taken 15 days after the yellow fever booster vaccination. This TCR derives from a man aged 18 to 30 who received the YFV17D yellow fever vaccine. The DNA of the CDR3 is TGTGCCAGCAGCGCCCAGACAGGGAGATCTTCCTACGAGCAGTACTTC. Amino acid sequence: CASSAQTGRSSYEQYF.